This T cell receptor (beta chain) stems from a study of cytomegalovirus exposure and HLA in healthy donors. This clone came up once. V trimming: 1 base; J trimming: 3 bases; junction bases outside the gene matches: 7. This CDR3 has 16 amino acids. The germline V gene has CDR1 SGHDN and CDR2 FVKESK. The PCR used 60 Vbeta and 13 Jbeta primers. Produced via immunoSEQ multiplex PCR; TCRdb's table is partial and in-frame only. The table shows over 120,000 clones, with 80% occurring only once. The sequence was collected from a man in his fifties in good health and CMV-seronegative. The sample comprised PBMCs. V is TRBV14 and J is TRBJ2-3; 7 bases agree with TRBD2. The CDR3 sequence: CASSQGGRGETDTQYF. The DNA for the CDR3 is TGTGCCAGCAGCCAAGGCGGGAGAGGAGAAACAGATACGCAGTATTTT.